One sample yielded the 25 T cell receptor beta chains listed below, sequenced in a study of blood T cell repertoires in COVID-19. Repertoires were generated with immunoSEQ multiplex PCR, while TCRdb's copy carries only in-frame clones and drops some. Of 200,000 to 250,000 clones in the sample, 88% were seen once. The sequencing sample was made of peripheral blood. These receptors all come from a man older than 75 with acute or convalescent COVID-19.

The V gene is TRBV11-3, the J gene TRBJ2-1; no definite D call. Germline V gene sequence: CDR1 SGHNT, CDR2 YENEEA. V lost 1 base and J lost 5, with 6 bases in between. This CDR3 has 13 residues. CDR3 DNA: TGTGCCAGCAGCTTAGGGCGGAACAATGAGCAGTTCTTC. It is translated as CASSLGRNNEQFF.

The chain is built from TRBV5-1 and TRBJ2-1; D call uncertain. Trimming left V 0 bases short and J 2 bases short, with 9 bases between. This CDR3 has 15 amino acids. Looked up from germline, CDR1 is SGHRS and CDR2 is YFSETQ. The CDR3 here is CASSLASPAYNEQFF. The DNA of the CDR3 is TGCGCCAGCAGCTTGGCGTCCCCTGCCTACAATGAGCAGTTCTTC.

V usage is TRBV28 and J usage is TRBJ2-6; 7 positions match TRBD1. The V and J ends lost 5 bases and 0 bases, in that order; junction bases with no gene match: 4. The CDR3 is made up of 16 amino acids. Germline CDR1 MDHEN, CDR2 SYDVKM. DNA of the CDR3: TGTGCCAGCAGTGCTACAGGGGCCTCTGGGGCCAACGTCCTGACTTTC. It yields the protein CASSATGASGANVLTF.

V usage is TRBV28 and J usage is TRBJ1-5; no clear D. The CDR3 length is 16 residues. The V gene lost 7 bases and the J gene lost 5 bases, with 21 bases spanning the gap. Germline-derived CDR1 and CDR2 are MDHEN and SYDVKM. The CDR3: CASTQSSRGGDQPQHF. In nucleotides, the CDR3 is TGTGCCAGCACCCAATCATCCCGGGGTGGTGATCAGCCCCAGCATTTT.

This chain connects TRBV19 to TRBJ2-7; a weak D match, TRBD2 (6 bases). CDR3 length: 14 residues. Germline V gene lookup returns CDR1 LNHDA and CDR2 SQIVND (reference sequence). Trimming pared 6 bases from V and 0 bases from J, leaving 12 bases between. Written as DNA, the CDR3 is TGTGCCAGTAGCGTAACCGGGAGCTCCTACGAGCAGTACTTC. Its protein product is CASSVTGSSYEQYF.

The chain has TRBV10-3 and TRBJ2-7, with TRBD2 matching over 8 bases. Germline V CDR1 and CDR2: ENHRY, SYGVKD. Unmatched junction bases numbered 11, after V lost 7 bases and J lost 6 bases. This CDR3 is 14 amino acids long. CDR3 protein: CAIKRESDLSEQYF. CDR3 coding DNA: TGTGCCATCAAGCGGGAGTCGGACCTTAGCGAGCAGTACTTC.

V gene TRBV25-1 combines with J gene TRBJ1-4; 9 nucleotides match TRBD1. V was clipped by 5 bases and J by 7 bases; unmatched bases: 8. Germline V lookup: CDR1 MGHDK, CDR2 SYGVNS. The CDR3 sequence is 15 residues long. CDR3 DNA sequence: TGTGCCAGCAGTAGAGCCGGGACAGGGAGTGAAAAACTGTTTTTT. Protein product: CASSRAGTGSEKLFF.

In this sample, this clone turned up once. The CDR3 DNA follows: TGCGCCAGCAGCTTGGGTTCTTCCGGGGGGTCCTATGGCTACACCTTC. This encodes CASSLGSSGGSYGYTF. The chain combines TRBV5-1 with TRBJ1-2, with D perhaps TRBD1 (5 bases). Germline V gene sequence: CDR1 SGHRS, CDR2 YFSETQ. CDR3 length equals 16 residues. The V gene lost 0 bases and the J gene lost 4 bases, with 16 bases spanning the gap.

The rearrangement links TRBV5-8 to TRBJ1-6; possible D gene TRBD1, 6 bases. The germline CDR1 and CDR2 sequences are SGHTS and YDEGEE. Trimming pared 4 bases from V and 13 bases from J, leaving 9 bases between. This CDR3 comprises 11 residues. The CDR3 nucleotides read TGTGCCAGCAGCCAACAGGGTCCCCTCCACTTT. This encodes CASSQQGPLHF.

This chain uses TRBV7-2 with TRBJ2-1, with 12 bases lining up with TRBD1. Germline CDR1 is SGHTA and CDR2 is FQGNSA. V was pared by 3 bases and J by 7 bases, with 4 bases of the junction left unmatched. This CDR3 contains 15 residues. The CDR3 DNA is TGTGCCAGCAGCTTCGCGGGACAGGGGGCAAATGAGCAGTTCTTC. Protein: CASSFAGQGANEQFF. Full variable domain (rest looked up from reference TRBV7-2 and TRBJ2-1): GAGVSQSPSNKVTEKGKDVELRCDPISGHTALYWYRQSLGQGLEFLIYFQGNSAPDKSGLPSDRFSAERTGGSVSTLTIQRTQQEDSAVYLCASSFAGQGANEQFFGPGTRLTVL.

The CDR3 reads CASSPQKEANEKLFF. Written as DNA, the CDR3 is TGTGCCAGCTCACCGCAGAAGGAGGCTAATGAAAAACTGTTTTTT. The chain uses TRBV18 and TRBJ1-4, with unresolved D. The V and J ends lost 3 bases and 3 bases respectively, with 11 bases between them. Germline V gene data show CDR1 as KGHSH and CDR2 as LQKENI. The CDR3 extends over 15 amino acids.

V is TRBV5-1 and J is TRBJ2-5, with a tentative D call TRBD1 (5 bases). Germline V gene lookup returns CDR1 SGHRS and CDR2 YFSETQ. With 0 bases removed from V and 2 bases from J, the gap between germline ends came to 11 bases. The CDR3 is 15 residues long. CDR3 protein: CASSLGGQGQETQYF. CDR3 nucleotides: TGCGCCAGCAGCTTGGGAGGCCAGGGACAAGAGACCCAGTACTTC.

This sequence joins TRBV6-5 and TRBJ1-6, with D perhaps TRBD1 (6 bases). Looked up from germline, CDR1 is MNHEY and CDR2 is SVGAGI. The CDR3 length is 16 residues. V was trimmed by 0 bases and J by 10 bases, leaving 16 bases between them. The CDR3 reads CASSYSKRGNRSPLHF. The CDR3 nucleotides are TGTGCCAGCAGTTACTCGAAGAGGGGGAACCGGTCACCCCTCCACTTT.

The chain uses TRBV27 and TRBJ2-3, with TRBD2 matching 12 bases. Germline V gene data show CDR1 as MNHEY and CDR2 as SMNVEV (reference sequence). CDR3 size: 18 residues. J lost 1 base, V lost 1 base, and 6 bases had no gene match. The CDR3 DNA sequence: TGTGCCAGCAGTTTATTTGCTAGCGGGAGGGGAGGCACAGATACGCAGTATTTT. This gives the protein CASSLFASGRGGTDTQYF.

The rearrangement uses TRBV27 and TRBJ2-7, with D perhaps matching TRBD2 (7 bases). This CDR3 has 15 amino acids. Germline assignment: CDR1 MNHEY and CDR2 SMNVEV (reference sequence). V gave up 0 bases and J gave up 4 bases, with 13 bases separating them. The CDR3 sequence: CASSLSKGGGYEQYF. CDR3 in DNA: TGTGCCAGCAGTTTATCCAAGGGGGGAGGGTACGAGCAGTACTTC.

The chain uses TRBV14 and TRBJ2-5; D is unresolved. Germline V gene lookup returns CDR1 SGHDN and CDR2 FVKESK. The CDR3 covers 16 residues. Trimming took 2 bases from V and 2 from J, leaving 15 bases between them. The CDR3 coding sequence is TGTGCCAGCAGCCAAAATCTCGTTGAGCCTCAAGAGACCCAGTACTTC. This encodes CASSQNLVEPQETQYF.

This sequence joins TRBV19 and TRBJ2-7; 9 bases agree with TRBD1. V lost 6 bases to trimming and J lost 3 bases; unmatched junction nucleotides: 9. CDR1 LNHDA and CDR2 SQIVND come from the germline V gene (reference sequence). The CDR3 is 15 amino acids. The CDR3 region has the DNA TGTGCCAGTAGAAGTACCGGGACAGGGTTCTACGAGCAGTACTTC. Translated: CASRSTGTGFYEQYF.

The chain has TRBV3-1 (or the pseudogene TRBV3-2) and TRBJ2-5, with D possibly being TRBD1 (6 bases). Deletions cut 2 bases from V and 5 bases from J, with 9 bases between. The CDR3 sequence is 13 residues long. Germline loops: CDR1 LGHDT, CDR2 YNNKEL (reference sequence). The CDR3 coding sequence is TGTGCCAGCAGCCAAAATACAGGGGAGACCCAGTACTTC. Translation: CASSQNTGETQYF.

The V and J genes are TRBV5-1 and TRBJ2-1; a possible D gene is TRBD2 (6 bases). Germline CDR1 is SGHRS and CDR2 is YFSETQ. The length of the CDR3 is 14 residues. Trimming left V 5 bases short and J 10 bases short, with 19 bases between. CDR3 nucleotides: TGCGCCAGCAGAGCGCTAGCGTCCGATGGGGAGCAGTTCTTC. Its protein is CASRALASDGEQFF.

This clone appeared once. The chain couples TRBV4-3 to TRBJ1-1, with no clear D. The CDR3 has 12 amino acids. The germline gives CDR1 LGHNA, CDR2 YSLEER. V was clipped by 1 base and J by 8 bases, with 8 bases between them. This chain's CDR3 is CASSQVGAEAFF. CDR3 sequence (DNA): TGCGCCAGCAGCCAAGTCGGAGCAGAAGCTTTCTTT.

V usage is TRBV7-2 and J usage is TRBJ1-2; D perhaps matches TRBD1 (6 bases). Germline values: CDR1 SGHTA, CDR2 FQGNSA. The CDR3 length is 14 residues. Trimming pared 5 bases from V and 4 bases from J, leaving 14 bases between. In DNA form, the CDR3 reads TGTGCCAGCAGCCCTGGGAGGGGGGCCTATGGCTACACCTTC. This gives the protein CASSPGRGAYGYTF.

V usage is TRBV7-2 and J usage is TRBJ2-1; weak D call: TRBD2 (5 bases). The CDR3 extends over 14 amino acids. Trimming took 5 bases from V and 3 from J, leaving 11 bases between them. Germline CDR1 reads SGHTA; CDR2 reads FQGNSA. CDR3 nucleotide sequence: TGTGCCAGCAGCCTTCTAGCAGTCTACAATGAGCAGTTCTTC. Translated, it gives CASSLLAVYNEQFF.

The DNA of the CDR3 is TGTGCCAGCAGTCCCTCGTATGGCTACACCTTC. Protein product: CASSPSYGYTF. This rearrangement joins TRBV2 to TRBJ1-2; D not certain. V was pared by 5 bases and J by 5 bases, with 6 bases between. CDR1 SNHLY and CDR2 FYNNEI come from the germline V gene. CDR3 length: 11 residues.

Points on this clone: One end of the junction does not line up with germline, which may come from a read error. This sequence joins TRBV3-1 (or the pseudogene TRBV3-2) and TRBJ1-3; weak D call: TRBD1 (6 bases). The length of the CDR3 is 16 residues. The germline V gene has CDR1 LGHDT and CDR2 YNNKEL (reference sequence). The CDR3 DNA is TGTACCAGCAGTCGCACGACAGGTACCTCTGGAAACACCATATATTTT. As protein: CTSSRTTGTSGNTIYF.

The chain combines TRBV6-5 with TRBJ2-7, with 11 bases identical to TRBD1. The CDR3 has 15 amino acids. The V segment lost 4 bases and the J segment 2 bases; nucleotides outside the gene matches: 4. Germline CDR1 reads MNHEY; CDR2 reads SVGAGI. DNA for the CDR3: TGTGCCAGCAGTTGGGGGACAGGGGGAACCTACGAGCAGTACTTC. It encodes CASSWGTGGTYEQYF.